This T cell receptor (beta chain) emerged from a study of T cell changes during pregnancy in multiple sclerosis. The CDR3 runs to 12 residues. The germline V gene encodes CDR1 SGHTA and CDR2 FQGNSA. The V and J ends lost 5 bases and 6 bases respectively, with 11 bases between them. Assay used: immunoSEQ multiplex PCR; TCRdb lists only in-frame clones, some missing. In the table there are approximately 99,000 clones, 75% to 95% of which are singletons. The rearrangement uses TRBV7-2 and TRBJ2-7; D is perhaps TRBD2 (6 bases). The sample in question was peripheral blood, obtained in the second trimester of pregnancy. The TCR was taken from a female donor in good health, enrolled as a control in a pregnancy study. The CDR3 coding sequence is TGTGCCAGCAGCGTCGGAGGGGCCGAGCAGTACTTC. Its protein is CASSVGGAEQYF.